The entry below describes one TCR beta chain. This sample is drawn from a study of CD8+CD57+ T cells in acquired aplastic anemia. Germline CDR1 reads LNHDA; CDR2 reads SQIVND (reference sequence). Trimming left V 7 bases short and J 1 base short, with 16 bases between. CDR3 length: 15 amino acids. The study profiled TCR beta VDJ and CDR3 using genomic DNA as template. TCRdb reprocessed the reads via MiXCR and lists one record per CDR3 protein. The sample lists fewer than 250,000 distinct CDR3 sequences, less than 65% occurring once. Sequencing was done on a sample of sorted CD4+, CD8+, or CD8+CD57+ T cells (not recorded which) from PBMCs. The J gene is TRBJ1-1, the V gene TRBV19; D gene uncertain. The source of this sequence is a human donor in good health, serving as a control. CDR3 region: CASTESRGGNTEAFF. The DNA for the CDR3 is TGTGCCAGTACCGAAAGCCGGGGTGGGAACACTGAAGCTTTCTTT.